The present T cell receptor beta chain was sequenced within a study of CD8 T cells in Susac syndrome. TEMRA cells were enriched by FACS, and CD4+ and CD8+ T cells were negatively isolated. Germline V CDR1 and CDR2: SNHLY, FYNNEI. The junction had 6 bases not matched to a gene; V was cut back by 6 bases and J by 6 bases. The CDR3 has 14 residues. Random hexamers were used to reverse transcribe roughly 0.45 to 1 ug of RNA. immunoSEQ multiplex PCR amplified TCR beta CDR3 across 54 Vbeta, 13 Jbeta. TCRdb independently ran MiXCR on the immunoSEQ multiplex PCR reads; one entry per CDR3 protein. The sample gives some 240,000 distinct CDR3 sequences, 90% to 96% of which show up once; approximately 0.1% is in the top ten.

This TCR was sampled from a human donor with Susac syndrome. Sequenced: CD4+ T cells from PBMCs. The chain uses TRBV2 and TRBJ2-7, with 12 positions matching TRBD1. CDR3 sequence (DNA): TGTGCCAGCAGGCCCGGGACAGGGGGCTCCGAGCAGTACTTC. It specifies CASRPGTGGSEQYF.